The sequence of this T cell receptor beta chain was determined in a study of shared clonotypes between healthy human individuals. CDR1 is SNHLY and CDR2 is FYNNEI in the germline V gene. V trimming: 6 bases; J trimming: 8 bases; junction bases outside the gene matches: 9. The CDR3 extends over 14 amino acids. Sequencing used immunoSEQ multiplex PCR; TCRdb keeps in-frame clones, though not all of them. Here the sample spans about 1.5 million clones, approximately 98% being singletons. Into CD45RA+ naive and CD45RA-negative memory subsets, the CD4+ cells were split. This clonotype was obtained from a man in his thirties or forties in good health. The J gene is TRBJ1-5, the V gene TRBV2, with 8 nucleotides matching TRBD1. The material sequenced was naive CD4+ T cells sorted from blood. As for subset: CD45RA+ positively selected. The chain's CDR3 is CASSRGQGGEPQHF. The CDR3, as DNA: TGTGCCAGCAGCCGCGGACAGGGAGGGGAGCCCCAGCATTTT. Full variable domain (rest looked up from reference TRBV2 and TRBJ1-5): EPEVTQTPSHQVTQMGQEVILRCVPISNHLYFYWYRQILGQKVEFLVSFYNNEISEKSEIFDDQFSVERPDGSNFTLKIRSTKLEDSAMYFCASSRGQGGEPQHFGDGTRLSIL.